These T cell receptor beta chains were read from a single sample in a study of long-term antiretroviral therapy in people with HIV. Profiled with immunoSEQ multiplex PCR; TCRdb holds only in-frame clones, not every one. The sample records about 33,000 clones, around 96% being singletons. Sequenced here: unsorted PBMCs, sampled around 6.6 years after starting antiretroviral therapy. The origin of the receptors is a man aged 30 to 39 with HIV. The CDR3 runs from the conserved cysteine through the conserved F or W. The D gene is left open where the match is weak.

cdr3_aa: CASSLDSGARGEAFF
cdr3_nt: TGTGCCAGCAGCTTAGACAGCGGCGCAAGGGGCGAAGCTTTCTTT
j_call: TRBJ1-1
v_call: TRBV7-2
cdr3_length: 15
d_call: NA

cdr3_aa: CASRGGLLSDYEQYF
cdr3_nt: TGTGCCAGCAGGGGGGGACTTTTATCCGACTACGAGCAGTACTTC
j_call: TRBJ2-7
v_call: TRBV5-8
cdr3_length: 15
d_call: NA

cdr3_aa: CASSRDSRETQYF
cdr3_nt: TGTGCCAGCAGCAGAGACAGTCGAGAGACCCAGTACTTC
j_call: TRBJ2-5
v_call: TRBV7-9
cdr3_length: 13
d_call: NA

cdr3_aa: CASSQKTGAGNTIYF
cdr3_nt: TGCGCCAGCAGCCAAAAGACAGGGGCTGGAAACACCATATATTTT
j_call: TRBJ1-3
v_call: TRBV4-3
cdr3_length: 15
d_call: TRBD1

cdr3_aa: CASSYTARNTEAFF
cdr3_nt: TGTGCCAGCAGTTATACAGCCCGGAACACTGAAGCTTTCTTT
j_call: TRBJ1-1
v_call: TRBV6-6
cdr3_length: 14
d_call: NA

cdr3_aa: CASSDSPDRDKSWPQHF
cdr3_nt: TGTGCCAGCAGTGACTCGCCGGACAGGGATAAATCATGGCCCCAGCATTTT
j_call: TRBJ1-5
v_call: TRBV6-4
cdr3_length: 17
d_call: TRBD1

cdr3_aa: CATSGPRGLAYNEQFF
cdr3_nt: TGTGCCACCAGCGGGCCCCGAGGACTAGCTTACAATGAGCAGTTCTTC
j_call: TRBJ2-1
v_call: TRBV15
cdr3_length: 16
d_call: TRBD2

cdr3_aa: CASNRDTEAFF
cdr3_nt: TGTGCCAGCAACCGGGACACTGAAGCTTTCTTT
j_call: TRBJ1-1
v_call: TRBV2
cdr3_length: 11
d_call: NA

cdr3_aa: CASSLVSSYEQYF
cdr3_nt: TGCGCCAGCAGCTTGGTCTCATCCTACGAGCAGTACTTC
j_call: TRBJ2-7
v_call: TRBV5-1
cdr3_length: 13
d_call: NA

cdr3_aa: CASSTRAGERIGYTF
cdr3_nt: TGTGCCAGCAGCACCCGAGCTGGGGAAAGGATAGGCTACACCTTC
j_call: TRBJ1-2
v_call: TRBV7-2
cdr3_length: 15
d_call: NA